Detailed here is one T cell receptor beta chain. The antigen is undetermined. CDR1 and CDR2 from the germline V gene are DFQATT and SNEGSKA (reference sequence). V lost 0 bases, J lost 1 base, and 10 bases lay in between. CDR3 length: 15 residues. This sample was taken from a study of T-cell memory formation after mild COVID-19. Study at large: Largely, TCR clusters stayed within a single donor. Study conclusions and caveats: There was a balanced CD4/CD8 profile in clones contracting day 15 to 85, and later expanders leaned CD4+. Confirmation was lacking for SARS-CoV-2 specificity of second-wave clones that peaked on day 37. That cross-reactive memory joined was suggested by some responding clones appearing in pre-infection memory.

TCRdb ran MiXCR on the 5' RACE reads and lists one entry per CDR3 protein. Of about 350,000 distinct CDR3 sequences in the sample, roughly an eighth are singletons; the top ten hold approximately 21%. This clonotype was obtained from a man aged 18 to 35 who had mild COVID-19 (a few samples of this study predate the infection). Cell type and time point are not known. The sample was PBMCs or a T cell subset sorted from them (not recorded which). J is TRBJ1-3 and V is TRBV20-1; no reliable D call. CDR3 DNA: TGCAGTGCTAGAGATGGCAAGTCGTCTGGAAACACCATATATTTT. Translating gives CSARDGKSSGNTIYF.